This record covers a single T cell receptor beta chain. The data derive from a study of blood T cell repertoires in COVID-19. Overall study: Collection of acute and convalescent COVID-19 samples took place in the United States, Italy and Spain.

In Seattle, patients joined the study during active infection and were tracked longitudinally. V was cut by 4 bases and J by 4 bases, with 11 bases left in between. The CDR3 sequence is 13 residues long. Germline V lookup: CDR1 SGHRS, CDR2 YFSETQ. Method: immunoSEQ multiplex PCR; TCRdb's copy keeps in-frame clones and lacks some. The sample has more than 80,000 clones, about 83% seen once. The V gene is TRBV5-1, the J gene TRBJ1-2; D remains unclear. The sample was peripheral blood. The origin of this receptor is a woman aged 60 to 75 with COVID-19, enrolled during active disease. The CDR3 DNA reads TGCGCCAGCAGCCCCGGGTCCTTCTATGGCTACACCTTC. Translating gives CASSPGSFYGYTF.